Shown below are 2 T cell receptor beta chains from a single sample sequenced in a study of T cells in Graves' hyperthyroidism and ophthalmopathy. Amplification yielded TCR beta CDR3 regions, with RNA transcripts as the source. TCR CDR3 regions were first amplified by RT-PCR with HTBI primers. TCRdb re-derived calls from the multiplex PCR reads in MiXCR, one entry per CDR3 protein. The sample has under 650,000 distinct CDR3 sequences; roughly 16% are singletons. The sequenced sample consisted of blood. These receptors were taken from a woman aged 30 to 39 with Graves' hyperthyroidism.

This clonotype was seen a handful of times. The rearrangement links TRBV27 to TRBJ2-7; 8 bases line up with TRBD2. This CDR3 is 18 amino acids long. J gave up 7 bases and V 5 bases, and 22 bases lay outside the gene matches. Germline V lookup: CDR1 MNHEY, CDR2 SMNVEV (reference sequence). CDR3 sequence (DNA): TGTGCCAGCAGTCCAGCGACAGTAGCGGGGCTGCTCGGGGGGGAGCAGTACTTC. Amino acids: CASSPATVAGLLGGEQYF.

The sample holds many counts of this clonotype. The CDR3 DNA reads as TGTGCCAGCAGTTTATTGGGCGAGCAGTACTTC. This codes for CASSLLGEQYF. J is TRBJ2-7 and V is TRBV12-3 or TRBV12-4; D is unclear. The V and J ends lost 2 bases and 6 bases respectively, with 5 bases between them. The CDR3 sequence is 11 residues long.